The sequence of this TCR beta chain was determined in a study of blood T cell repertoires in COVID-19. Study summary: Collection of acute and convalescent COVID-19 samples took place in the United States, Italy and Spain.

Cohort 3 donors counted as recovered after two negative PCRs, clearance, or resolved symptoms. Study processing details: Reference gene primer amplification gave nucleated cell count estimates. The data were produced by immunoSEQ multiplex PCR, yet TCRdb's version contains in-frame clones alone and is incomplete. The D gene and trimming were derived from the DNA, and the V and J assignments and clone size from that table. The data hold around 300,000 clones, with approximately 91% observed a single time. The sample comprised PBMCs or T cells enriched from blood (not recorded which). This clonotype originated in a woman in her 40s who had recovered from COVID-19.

The CDR3 sequence is CASSGTSGTTDTQYF. In DNA, the CDR3 is TGTGCCAGCAGCGGGACTAGCGGAACCACAGATACGCAGTATTTT. The chain joins TRBV2 to TRBJ2-3; 11 bases map to TRBD2. CDR3 size: 15 residues. Germline-derived CDR1 and CDR2 are SNHLY and FYNNEI. J lost 2 bases, V lost 6 bases, and 4 bases had no gene match.